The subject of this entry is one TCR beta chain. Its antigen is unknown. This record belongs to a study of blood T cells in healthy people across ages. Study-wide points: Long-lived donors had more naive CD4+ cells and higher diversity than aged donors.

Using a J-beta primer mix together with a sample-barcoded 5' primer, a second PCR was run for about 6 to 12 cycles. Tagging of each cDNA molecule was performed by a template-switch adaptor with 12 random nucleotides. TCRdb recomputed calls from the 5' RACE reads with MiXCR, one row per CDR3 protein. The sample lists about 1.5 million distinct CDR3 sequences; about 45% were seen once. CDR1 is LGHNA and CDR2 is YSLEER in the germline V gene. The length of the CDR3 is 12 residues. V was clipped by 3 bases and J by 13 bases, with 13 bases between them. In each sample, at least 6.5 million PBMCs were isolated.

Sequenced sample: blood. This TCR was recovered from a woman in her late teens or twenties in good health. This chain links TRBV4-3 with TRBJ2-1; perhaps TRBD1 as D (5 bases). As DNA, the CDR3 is TGCGCCAGCAGCCACGCGTGGGGCAACCAGTTCTTC. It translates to CASSHAWGNQFF.